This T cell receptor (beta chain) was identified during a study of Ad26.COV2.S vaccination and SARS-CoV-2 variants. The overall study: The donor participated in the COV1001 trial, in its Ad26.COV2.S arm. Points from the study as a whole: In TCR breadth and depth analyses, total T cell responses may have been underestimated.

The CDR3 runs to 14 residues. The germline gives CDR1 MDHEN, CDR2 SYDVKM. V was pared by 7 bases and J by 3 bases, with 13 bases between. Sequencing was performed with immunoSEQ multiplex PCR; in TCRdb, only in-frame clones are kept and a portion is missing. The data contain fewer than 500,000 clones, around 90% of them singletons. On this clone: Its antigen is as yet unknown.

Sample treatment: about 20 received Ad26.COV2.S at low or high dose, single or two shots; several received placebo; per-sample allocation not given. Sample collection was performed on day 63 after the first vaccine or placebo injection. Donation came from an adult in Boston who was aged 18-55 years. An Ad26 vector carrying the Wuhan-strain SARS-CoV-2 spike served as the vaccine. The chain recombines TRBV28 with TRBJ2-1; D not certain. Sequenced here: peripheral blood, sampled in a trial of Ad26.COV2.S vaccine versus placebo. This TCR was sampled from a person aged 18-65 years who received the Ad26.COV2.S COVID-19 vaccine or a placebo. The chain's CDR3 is CASKSLEDYNEQFF. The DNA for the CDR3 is TGTGCCAGCAAGTCGCTGGAAGACTACAATGAGCAGTTCTTC.